The 10 T cell receptor beta chains below all came from one sample that was sequenced in a study of T cells and Merkel cell carcinoma outcomes. Sequencing used immunoSEQ multiplex PCR; TCRdb keeps in-frame clones, though not all of them. The sample carries some 19,000 clones, roughly 80% recorded once. Sequencing input: tumor tissue from Merkel cell carcinoma. The receptors derive from a human donor with Merkel cell carcinoma.

This sequence joins TRBV6-1 and TRBJ2-7; no reliable D call. Germline assignment: CDR1 MNHNS and CDR2 SASEGT. V lost 3 bases and J lost 2, with 17 bases in between. This CDR3 is 16 amino acids long. CDR3 region: CASSDRTPGLAYEQYF. The CDR3 DNA is TGTGCCAGCAGTGACCGTACACCGGGTCTTGCCTACGAGCAGTACTTC.

This clone is a singleton in its sample. The V and J genes are TRBV15 and TRBJ1-1; D possibly corresponds to TRBD1 (6 bases). CDR1 is LNHNV, CDR2 YYDKDF, per germline (reference sequence). V lost 5 bases, J lost 6 bases, and 13 bases lay in between. The CDR3 spans 13 residues. DNA for the CDR3: TGTGCCACCAGCGAGAGGGGGACGGCTGAAGCTTTCTTT. Amino acids: CATSERGTAEAFF.

By frequency in the sample, this clone is medium-sized (0.01 to 0.1%). The chain carries TRBV9 and TRBJ2-2, with a weak D call TRBD1 (6 bases). This CDR3 is 17 amino acids long. Germline V gives CDR1 SGDLS, CDR2 YYNGEE. Trimming removed 1 base at V and 8 bases at J, with 21 bases between. The CDR3 protein is CASSVQGQPLSAGELFF. CDR3 sequence (DNA): TGTGCCAGCAGCGTACAAGGACAGCCCCTATCTGCAGGGGAGCTGTTTTTT.

The J gene is TRBJ2-5, the V gene TRBV18; D remains unclear. The V and J ends lost 4 bases and 5 bases respectively, with 11 bases between them. The CDR3 extends over 13 amino acids. Looked up from germline, CDR1 is KGHSH and CDR2 is LQKENI. The chain's CDR3 is CASSQFYGETQYF. The CDR3 nucleotides read TGTGCCAGCTCACAATTCTACGGGGAGACCCAGTACTTC.

This chain connects TRBV11-2 to TRBJ1-4; D possibly corresponds to TRBD1 (5 bases). The CDR3 sequence is 15 residues long. Germline V gene lookup returns CDR1 SGHAT and CDR2 FQNNGV. Trimming took off 0 bases at V and 6 bases at J, with 11 bases between the two ends. CDR3 sequence: CASSLDEGRYEKLFF. The CDR3 nucleotides are TGTGCCAGCAGCTTAGATGAGGGGAGGTATGAAAAACTGTTTTTT.

The chain links TRBV18 to TRBJ1-2; D is uncertain. This CDR3 is 13 amino acids long. Germline assignment: CDR1 KGHSH and CDR2 LQKENI. V gave up 4 bases and J gave up 2 bases, with 8 bases separating them. The CDR3 DNA follows: TGTGCCAGCTCACGGACGGGAAACTATGGCTACACCTTC. It specifies CASSRTGNYGYTF. Filled out from reference TRBV18 and TRBJ1-2, the complete variable domain reads NAGVMQNPRHLVRRRGQEARLRCSPMKGHSHVYWYRQLPEEGLKFMVYLQKENIIDESGMPKERFSAEFPKEGPSILRIQQVVRGDSAAYFCASSRTGNYGYTFGSGTRLTVV.

The J gene is TRBJ1-3, the V gene TRBV5-1, with D perhaps TRBD1 (6 bases). The CDR3 is 16 amino acids. The V gene lost 3 bases and the J gene lost 3 bases, with 16 bases spanning the gap. Germline V gene sequence: CDR1 SGHRS, CDR2 YFSETQ. The CDR3 spells CASSSQGPSLGNTIYF. In DNA form, the CDR3 reads TGCGCCAGCAGCTCACAGGGACCAAGTCTTGGAAACACCATATATTTT. Based on the CDR3 plus reference TRBV5-1 and TRBJ1-3, the full variable domain is KAGVTQTPRYLIKTRGQQVTLSCSPISGHRSVSWYQQTPGQGLQFLFEYFSETQRNKGNFPGRFSGRQFSNSRSEMNVSTLELGDSALYLCASSSQGPSLGNTIYFGEGSWLTVV.

This clone was counted once. The chain carries TRBV5-1 and TRBJ1-3; weak D call: TRBD1 (5 bases). CDR3 size: 16 residues. Germline V gives CDR1 SGHRS, CDR2 YFSETQ. V was pared by 4 bases and J by 0 bases, with 14 bases between. This chain's CDR3 is CASSGPGGGSGNTIYF. CDR3 nucleotides: TGCGCCAGCAGCGGGCCCGGGGGGGGCTCTGGAAACACCATATATTTT.

The chain has TRBV27 and TRBJ2-6, with TRBD1 as a possible D gene (6 bases). Germline V gene sequence: CDR1 MNHEY, CDR2 SMNVEV (reference sequence). Trimming cost V 4 bases and J 0 bases, with 10 bases left between them. The CDR3 is made up of 16 amino acids. This chain's CDR3 is CASSSLQGSGANVLTF. Here the CDR3 DNA reads TGTGCCAGCAGTTCACTACAGGGCTCTGGGGCCAACGTCCTGACTTTC.

This clone has just one count. V and J are TRBV18 and TRBJ2-4; no clear D gene. The V gene lost 3 bases and the J gene lost 0 bases, with 9 bases spanning the gap. Looked up from germline, CDR1 is KGHSH and CDR2 is LQKENI. The CDR3 spans 15 residues. The CDR3 loop reads CASSPFRLAKNIQYF. The CDR3 nucleotides read TGTGCCAGCTCACCCTTCAGACTAGCCAAAAACATTCAGTACTTC.